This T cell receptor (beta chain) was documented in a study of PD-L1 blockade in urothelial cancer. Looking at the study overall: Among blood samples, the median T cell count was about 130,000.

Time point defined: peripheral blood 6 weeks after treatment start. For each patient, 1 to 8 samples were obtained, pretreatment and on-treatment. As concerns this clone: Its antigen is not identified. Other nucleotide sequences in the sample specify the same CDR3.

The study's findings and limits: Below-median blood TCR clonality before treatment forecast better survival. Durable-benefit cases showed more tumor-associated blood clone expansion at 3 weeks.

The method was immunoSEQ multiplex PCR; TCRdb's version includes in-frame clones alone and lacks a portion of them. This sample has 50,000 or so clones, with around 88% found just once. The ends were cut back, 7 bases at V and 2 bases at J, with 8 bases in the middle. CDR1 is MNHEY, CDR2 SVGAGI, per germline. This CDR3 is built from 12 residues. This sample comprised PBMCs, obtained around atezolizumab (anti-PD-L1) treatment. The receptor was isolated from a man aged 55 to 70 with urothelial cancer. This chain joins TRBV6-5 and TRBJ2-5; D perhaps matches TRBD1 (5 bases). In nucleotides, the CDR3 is TGTGCCAGCAAGAACAGGCAAGAGACCCAGTACTTC. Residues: CASKNRQETQYF.